One and the same sample provided the 21 T cell receptor beta chains below, sequenced in a study of graft-versus-host responses after intestinal transplantation. Sequencing was performed with immunoSEQ multiplex PCR; in TCRdb, only in-frame clones are kept and a portion is missing. The sample has 35,000 to 40,000 clones, around 86% seen once. The sample in question was PBMCs, obtained about 1,000 days after transplant. These receptors were taken from a human patient who received an intestinal transplant, so some T cells may come from the graft donor.

This chain joins TRBV27 and TRBJ1-5; 8 nucleotides match TRBD1. Germline V gives CDR1 MNHEY, CDR2 SMNVEV (reference sequence). The V gene end was trimmed by 5 bases and the J gene end by 4 bases; junction bases not matched to a gene: 7. The CDR3 extends over 15 amino acids. The CDR3 is CASSTAGGVNQPQHF. The CDR3 DNA reads as TGTGCCAGCAGTACCGCAGGGGGCGTAAATCAGCCCCAGCATTTT.

The chain employs TRBV19 and TRBJ1-2; maybe TRBD1 (5 bases). Germline V gives CDR1 LNHDA, CDR2 SQIVND (reference sequence). The germline V and J ends were trimmed by 0 bases and 2 bases, with 13 bases remaining between them. The length of the CDR3 is 16 residues. The CDR3 loop reads CASSIDRRGINYGYTF. The CDR3 DNA sequence: TGTGCCAGTAGTATAGATCGACGGGGGATAAACTATGGCTACACCTTC.

V and J are TRBV19 and TRBJ1-2; TRBD1 aligns across 9 bases. The CDR3 has 16 residues. Per germline, CDR1 LNHDA and CDR2 SQIVND (reference sequence). The J segment lost 4 bases and the V segment lost 5 bases, leaving 11 bases of the junction unmatched. CDR3 nucleotides: TGTGCCAGTAGTCCCCCGCCGGGACAGGGACTCTATGGCTACACCTTC. Its translation is CASSPPPGQGLYGYTF.

Concerning this clone: This sample includes further DNA sequences coding for the same CDR3. The chain carries TRBV4-1 and TRBJ2-7, with TRBD1 matching over 7 bases. V lost 3 bases and J lost 1; bases outside the gene matches: 6. This CDR3 is built from 15 residues. Looked up from germline, CDR1 is MGHRA and CDR2 is YSYEKL. The DNA for the CDR3 is TGCGCCAGCAGCCAGACCGGGACAGCTTCCTACGAGCAGTACTTC. Translated, it gives CASSQTGTASYEQYF.

The chain links TRBV15 to TRBJ2-6; D is ambiguous. Trimming stripped 5 bases from V and 4 bases from J, with 12 bases between. Germline V lookup: CDR1 LNHNV, CDR2 YYDKDF (reference sequence). The CDR3 has 15 amino acids. CDR3 DNA: TGTGCCACCAGCTCCGGCCACTCCGGGGCCAACGTCCTGACTTTC. As protein: CATSSGHSGANVLTF.

Here the CDR3 DNA reads TGCGCCAGCAGCTTGGTGGGGTTAGTCGGATCGGGCACTGAAGCTTTCTTT. Residues: CASSLVGLVGSGTEAFF. This chain uses TRBV5-1 with TRBJ1-1, with unresolved D. CDR3 length: 17 residues. The V end was cut by 0 bases, the J end by 4 bases, with 19 bases between. The germline V gene has CDR1 SGHRS and CDR2 YFSETQ.

J is TRBJ2-3 and V is TRBV30, with 11 bases fitting TRBD2. The CDR3 loop spans 14 amino acids. V shed 2 bases, J shed 5 bases, and the junction held 3 bases outside the gene matches. Germline loops: CDR1 GTSNPN, CDR2 SVGIG (reference sequence). The CDR3 DNA follows: TGTGCCTGGAGTAATAGCGGGGGGGGAGATACGCAGTATTTT. Translated, it gives CAWSNSGGGDTQYF.

The rearrangement links TRBV10-3 to TRBJ1-2; TRBD1 aligns across 10 bases. The CDR3 is 13 residues long. Trimming removed 11 bases from V and 2 bases from J; junction bases left unmatched: 5. Germline CDR1 and CDR2: ENHRY and SYGVKD. In DNA form, the CDR3 reads TGTGCCTCGCGGACAGGGGGAAACTATGGCTACACCTTC. Protein: CASRTGGNYGYTF.

This chain uses TRBV28 with TRBJ1-6; D ambiguous. The germline CDR1 and CDR2 sequences are MDHEN and SYDVKM. The V gene lost 3 bases and the J gene lost 12 bases, with 12 bases spanning the gap. The CDR3 is 13 residues long. The CDR3 spells CASSFLGSGPLHF. CDR3 DNA: TGTGCCAGCAGTTTCCTCGGCAGCGGACCCCTCCACTTT.

The rearrangement joins TRBV6-1 to TRBJ2-2; 8 bases agree with TRBD2. CDR3 size: 14 residues. The trim removed 7 bases at V and 0 bases at J, leaving 1 base unmatched. Germline V lookup: CDR1 MNHNS, CDR2 SASEGT. The CDR3 loop reads CASISGTNTGELFF. In DNA form, the CDR3 reads TGTGCCAGCATTAGCGGGACGAACACCGGGGAGCTGTTTTTT.

The CDR3 region has the DNA TGTGCCAGCTCACCACCAGGGGGGGCATCGTATTCCGGCACTGAAGCTTTCTTT. Encoded protein: CASSPPGGASYSGTEAFF. V gene TRBV18 combines with J gene TRBJ1-1; a possible D gene is TRBD1 (6 bases). In germline, CDR1 is KGHSH, CDR2 LQKENI. This CDR3 has 18 residues. Between the trimmed V and J ends, which lost 0 bases and 4 bases, there was a span of 21 bases. The variable domain in full, with the rest retrieved from reference TRBV18 and TRBJ1-1, is NAGVMQNPRHLVRRRGQEARLRCSPMKGHSHVYWYRQLPEEGLKFMVYLQKENIIDESGMPKERFSAEFPKEGPSILRIQQVVRGDSAAYFCASSPPGGASYSGTEAFFGQGTRLTVV.

This chain joins TRBV28 and TRBJ2-7; perhaps TRBD2 as D (5 bases). The CDR3 is 15 amino acids. With 0 bases removed from V and 4 bases from J, the gap between germline ends came to 13 bases. In germline, CDR1 is MDHEN, CDR2 SYDVKM. The DNA of the CDR3 is TGTGCCAGCAGTTTATGGATCGGGGTACTGTACGAGCAGTACTTC. It encodes CASSLWIGVLYEQYF.

The chain is built from TRBV6-6 and TRBJ1-1; D ambiguous. The CDR3 is 14 residues long. Germline CDR1 reads MNHNY; CDR2 reads SVGAGI (reference sequence). V was clipped by 6 bases and J by 1 base, with 12 bases between them. The CDR3 DNA reads TGTGCCAGCAGCCCGTCTCCCGGGAACACTGAAGCTTTCTTT. This translates into CASSPSPGNTEAFF.

The chain couples TRBV28 to TRBJ2-2; TRBD1 aligns across 9 bases. There are 16 residues in the CDR3. In germline, CDR1 is MDHEN, CDR2 SYDVKM. J gave up 4 bases and V 3 bases, and 6 bases lay outside the gene matches. The CDR3 DNA follows: TGTGCCAGCAGTTTTTACGGACAGGGGTTCACCGGGGAGCTGTTTTTT. Translating gives CASSFYGQGFTGELFF.

This clone appeared once. The rearrangement uses TRBV28 and TRBJ2-7; D uncertain. Germline V gene lookup returns CDR1 MDHEN and CDR2 SYDVKM. V lost 3 bases and J lost 1, with 10 bases in between. The CDR3 extends over 14 amino acids. CDR3 protein: CASSFSPGSYEQYF. The CDR3 DNA is TGTGCCAGCAGTTTCAGTCCCGGTTCCTACGAGCAGTACTTC. The full variable domain, in which reference TRBV28 and TRBJ2-7 provide the parts outside the CDR3, is DVKVTQSSRYLVKRTGEKVFLECVQDMDHENMFWYRQDPGLGLRLIYFSYDVKMKEKGDIPEGYSVSREKKERFSLILESASTNQTSMYLCASSFSPGSYEQYFGPGTRLTVT.

CDR3 bases: TGTGCCAGGGGTAGGGACGGTGTGATTACAGATACGCAGTATTTT. Its protein is CARGRDGVITDTQYF. This chain uses TRBV25-1 with TRBJ2-3; D is perhaps TRBD1 or TRBD2 (5 bases each). This CDR3 has 15 residues. Germline V CDR1 and CDR2: MGHDK, SYGVNS. Trimming pared 9 bases from V and 3 bases from J, leaving 19 bases between.

This chain connects TRBV7-9 to TRBJ2-5; tentatively, D is TRBD1 (6 bases). Per the germline V gene, CDR1 is SEHNR and CDR2 is FQNEAQ (reference sequence). With 1 base removed from V and 1 base from J, the gap between germline ends came to 10 bases. This CDR3 is built from 15 residues. The CDR3 coding sequence is TGTGCCAGCAGCTTAGTACGGACAGTCCAAGAGACCCAGTACTTC. This gives the protein CASSLVRTVQETQYF.

The chain links TRBV25-1 to TRBJ2-2; TRBD1 is a possible D gene (6 bases). From germline, CDR1 is MGHDK and CDR2 SYGVNS. The V gene lost 4 bases and the J gene lost 3 bases, with 9 bases spanning the gap. This CDR3 is 14 amino acids long. The CDR3 coding sequence is TGTGCCAGCAGTGGGGGGCGTGACACCGGGGAGCTGTTTTTT. Its protein product is CASSGGRDTGELFF. The full variable domain, completed using reference TRBV25-1 and TRBJ2-2, is EADIYQTPRYLVIGTGKKITLECSQTMGHDKMYWYQQDPGMELHLIHYSYGVNSTEKGDLSSESTVSRIRTEHFPLTLESARPSHTSQYLCASSGGRDTGELFFGEGSRLTVL.

This clone came up once. CDR3 in amino acids: CASSLRLAGATGELFF. For the CDR3, the DNA is TGTGCCAGCAGCTTAAGATTGGCGGGGGCTACCGGGGAGCTGTTTTTT. The chain joins TRBV11-1 to TRBJ2-2; possible D gene TRBD2, 7 bases. Germline V lookup: CDR1 SGHAT, CDR2 FQDESV (reference sequence). Trimming shortened V by 2 bases and J by 5 bases, and 15 bases separated the two germline ends. The CDR3 length is 16 residues.

This clone was detected once. Here the CDR3 DNA reads TGCGCCAGCAGCTTGGTTCCGACAACCGCTAACTATGGCTACACCTTC. Encoded protein: CASSLVPTTANYGYTF. V usage is TRBV5-1 and J usage is TRBJ1-2; no reliable D call. The CDR3 extends over 16 amino acids. Germline CDR1 reads SGHRS; CDR2 reads YFSETQ. V lost 0 bases and J lost 0, with 12 bases in between.

About this clone itself: The junction differs from germline at one of its ends, possibly a read error. The identical CDR3 is also encoded by other nucleotide sequences in the sample. The genes are TRBV6-1 and TRBJ2-2; TRBD2 is a possible D gene (5 bases). This CDR3 has 14 residues. Germline CDR1 is MNHNS and CDR2 is SASEGT. CDR3 residues: CASSEGTSTGELFF. CDR3 in DNA: TGTGCCAGCAGTGAAGGGACGAGCACCGGGGAGCTGTTCTTT.